What follows are 24 T cell receptor beta chains derived from one specimen sequenced in a study of cytomegalovirus exposure and HLA in healthy donors. The PCR made use of 60 Vbeta and 13 Jbeta primers. The data were produced by immunoSEQ multiplex PCR, yet TCRdb's version contains in-frame clones alone and is incomplete. The sample has around 190,000 clones, 86% seen once. Sequencing was carried out using PBMCs. The receptors shown here come from a woman aged 25-40 years in good health and CMV-seronegative.

The J gene is TRBJ2-1, the V gene TRBV25-1; TRBD2 agrees at 8 bases. V lost 4 bases, J lost 7 bases, and 12 bases stayed unmatched. Germline values: CDR1 MGHDK, CDR2 SYGVNS. This CDR3 has 16 amino acids. CDR3 sequence: CASSGDSGTPMNEQFF. The CDR3 DNA follows: TGTGCCAGCAGTGGCGATAGCGGGACCCCTATGAATGAGCAGTTCTTC.

The chain couples TRBV5-1 to TRBJ2-5, with a weak D call TRBD1 (6 bases). CDR3 size: 15 residues. Per the germline V gene, CDR1 is SGHRS and CDR2 is YFSETQ. Between the trimmed V and J ends, which lost 0 bases and 1 base, there was a span of 10 bases. As DNA, the CDR3 is TGCGCCAGCAGCTTGGGTTGGACAGTCCAAGAGACCCAGTACTTC. Translation: CASSLGWTVQETQYF.

The chain links TRBV2 to TRBJ2-7; TRBD1 might be the D (6 bases). V was shortened by 1 base and J by 0 bases, with 7 bases between the two germline ends. CDR3 length: 14 residues. Germline values: CDR1 SNHLY, CDR2 FYNNEI. The CDR3 nucleotides read TGTGCCAGCAGTGAAGGGACAGCCTCCTACGAGCAGTACTTC. Its protein product is CASSEGTASYEQYF.

The chain joins TRBV30 to TRBJ2-7; 8 nucleotides match TRBD1. In germline, CDR1 is GTSNPN, CDR2 SVGIG (reference sequence). Losses at the gene ends were 3 bases for V and 4 bases for J; bases not matched to a gene: 17. The CDR3 consists of 17 residues. The CDR3 region has the DNA TGTGCCTGGAGCAGGGGGCATTTATTGGATGGAGTGTACGAGCAGTACTTC. This gives the protein CAWSRGHLLDGVYEQYF.

The chain joins TRBV9 to TRBJ2-3; 9 bases align to TRBD2. Trimming took 1 base from V and 3 from J; bases not matched to a gene: 6. Germline assignment: CDR1 SGDLS and CDR2 YYNGEE. The CDR3 is 16 residues long. The CDR3, as DNA: TGTGCCAGCAGCGTAAACAGCGGGGGGCTTACAGATACGCAGTATTTT. It translates to CASSVNSGGLTDTQYF.

The genes are TRBV5-3 and TRBJ1-1; D gene unclear. TRBV5-3 is filed as an ORF, its function uncertain. Trimming cost V 3 bases and J 4 bases, with 13 bases left between them. This CDR3 comprises 14 residues. The CDR3 nucleotides are TGTGCCAGAAGCTGGAGGGAGGAGGGCACTGAAGCTTTCTTT. Protein product: CARSWREEGTEAFF.

The V call is TRBV2, the J call TRBJ1-1; a weak D match, TRBD1 (6 bases). Trimming took 5 bases from V and 10 from J, leaving 20 bases between them. The CDR3 consists of 14 residues. CDR1 and CDR2 (germline): SNHLY, FYNNEI. CDR3 DNA sequence: TGTGCCAGCAGTACCCTACAGGGAGAGTTAGGAGCTTTCTTT. It yields the protein CASSTLQGELGAFF.

CDR3 loop: CSVEATSFTDTQYF. The CDR3 DNA is TGCAGCGTTGAGGCTACTAGTTTCACAGATACGCAGTATTTT. The chain combines TRBV29-1 with TRBJ2-3; a weak D match, TRBD2 (5 bases). The CDR3 has 14 amino acids. Trimming cost V 3 bases and J 2 bases, with 12 bases left between them. CDR1 and CDR2 from the germline V gene are SQVTM and ANQGSEA.

V gene TRBV5-1 combines with J gene TRBJ2-1, with 9 bases lining up with TRBD1. This CDR3 has 16 amino acids. Germline V gene sequence: CDR1 SGHRS, CDR2 YFSETQ. V gave up 3 bases and J gave up 8 bases; unmatched junction bases: 12. CDR3 nucleotide sequence: TGCGCCAGCAGCTCGCCAGACCGGACAGGGGCGTATGAGCAGTTCTTC. It codes for CASSSPDRTGAYEQFF. Using reference TRBV5-1 and TRBJ2-1 for the parts outside the CDR3, the full variable domain is KAGVTQTPRYLIKTRGQQVTLSCSPISGHRSVSWYQQTPGQGLQFLFEYFSETQRNKGNFPGRFSGRQFSNSRSEMNVSTLELGDSALYLCASSSPDRTGAYEQFFGPGTRLTVL.

This clone was seen a single time. The chain joins TRBV27 to TRBJ1-6; D gene uncertain. V was cut by 5 bases and J by 7 bases, with 18 bases left in between. Germline CDR1 MNHEY, CDR2 SMNVEV (reference sequence). The length of the CDR3 is 16 residues. The CDR3 bases are TGTGCCAGCAGTCAACTCAGGAGGACGGGGAATTCACCCCTCCACTTT. This sequence encodes CASSQLRRTGNSPLHF.

This chain joins TRBV4-1 and TRBJ1-1; D is undetermined. The CDR3 totals 14 residues. Trimming took off 2 bases at V and 1 base at J, with 8 bases between the two ends. Germline V CDR1 and CDR2: MGHRA, YSYEKL. As DNA, the CDR3 is TGCGCCAGCAGCCAAATCTTGTCGAACACTGAAGCTTTCTTT. This gives the protein CASSQILSNTEAFF.

This clone has a handful of counts. This CDR3 is CASSQKSGGVYNEQFF. Here the CDR3 DNA reads TGTGCCAGCAGTCAAAAAAGCGGGGGAGTCTACAATGAGCAGTTCTTC. This chain uses TRBV7-9 with TRBJ2-1; 8 bases align to TRBD2. The germline gives CDR1 SEHNR, CDR2 FQNEAQ (reference sequence). This CDR3 contains 16 residues. With V trimmed by 6 bases and J by 3 bases, 10 bases remained unmatched.

J is TRBJ2-5 and V is TRBV29-1; D gene ambiguous. The CDR3 extends over 13 amino acids. The ends were cut back, 6 bases at V and 5 bases at J, with 16 bases in the middle. Germline CDR1 SQVTM, CDR2 ANQGSEA. CDR3 nucleotides: TGCAGCGTCGAGGTCTCCCCAGCCGAGACCCAGTACTTC. Encoded protein: CSVEVSPAETQYF.

The chain uses TRBV6-5 and TRBJ2-7; D not certain. V lost 10 bases and J lost 2, with 12 bases in between. This CDR3 has 12 residues. CDR1 MNHEY and CDR2 SVGAGI come from the germline V gene. The CDR3 here is CATGPEAYEQYF. CDR3 sequence (DNA): TGTGCCACTGGCCCTGAGGCCTACGAGCAGTACTTC.

Remarks on this clone: One end of the junction fails to match germline, which may point to a read error. The rearrangement joins TRBV7-7 to TRBJ2-2, with unresolved D. This CDR3 region has 14 residues. Germline V gene lookup returns CDR1 SSHAT and CDR2 FNYEAQ (reference sequence). CDR3 amino acids: CASSLAFRTGELFF. The CDR3 bases are TGTGCTAGCAGCTTAGCTTTCCGGACCGGGGAGCTGTTTTTT.

This CDR3 reads CASSQVKAGAGTDTQYF. As DNA, the CDR3 is TGTGCCAGCAGCCAAGTCAAGGCGGGAGCAGGGACAGATACGCAGTATTTT. The chain links TRBV4-2 to TRBJ2-3; 7 bases are a match to TRBD2. V lost 1 base, J lost 3 bases, and 10 bases stayed unmatched. Germline V CDR1 and CDR2: LGHNA, YNFKEQ. This CDR3 is built from 17 residues.

The chain joins TRBV19 to TRBJ2-7; TRBD2 aligns across 12 bases. CDR1 and CDR2 (germline): LNHDA, SQIVND (reference sequence). Trimming cost V 5 bases and J 5 bases; bases outside gene matches: 22. CDR3 length: 20 residues. This CDR3 reads CASSSYGPGLAGSSDDEQYF. The CDR3 nucleotides are TGTGCCAGTAGTTCTTACGGCCCCGGACTAGCGGGATCGTCAGATGACGAGCAGTACTTC.

The rearrangement uses TRBV2 and TRBJ2-3; 11 bases map to TRBD2. There are 16 residues in the CDR3. The V and J ends lost 5 bases and 4 bases, in that order; junction bases with no gene match: 8. Germline V gene sequence: CDR1 SNHLY, CDR2 FYNNEI. The CDR3 nucleotides read TGTGCCAGCAGTCCTCTAGCGGGGGGAAGCCCAGATACGCAGTATTTT. Translating it yields CASSPLAGGSPDTQYF.

This chain connects TRBV28 to TRBJ1-4; a weak D match, TRBD1 (6 bases). The CDR3 runs 16 residues. Germline V gene lookup returns CDR1 MDHEN and CDR2 SYDVKM. Trimming took off 7 bases at V and 1 base at J, with 16 bases between the two ends. The CDR3 loop is CASTTGRRVTNEKLFF. The CDR3 DNA follows: TGTGCCAGCACCACAGGGCGTAGGGTAACTAATGAAAAACTGTTTTTT.

The chain recombines TRBV7-6 with TRBJ2-7; 7 positions agree with TRBD1. The CDR3 runs 15 residues. Germline loops: CDR1 SGHVS, CDR2 FNYEAQ. V trimming: 3 bases; J trimming: 0 bases; junction bases outside the gene matches: 5. CDR3 in amino acids: CASSLVQGISYEQYF. The CDR3 nucleotides are TGTGCCAGCAGCTTGGTACAGGGGATCTCCTACGAGCAGTACTTC.

This chain connects TRBV19 to TRBJ1-4; maybe TRBD1 (6 bases). V lost 5 bases and J 3 bases, leaving 16 bases between the germline ends. Germline V CDR1 and CDR2: LNHDA, SQIVND (reference sequence). The CDR3 has 16 residues. CDR3 nucleotides: TGTGCCAGTAGTGCCACAGGGACCGGGGCTAATGAAAAACTGTTTTTT. Its protein product is CASSATGTGANEKLFF.

A remark on this clone: Additional DNA sequences in this sample encode the identical CDR3. The rearrangement joins TRBV5-1 to TRBJ2-1; 9 bases line up with TRBD1. The CDR3 consists of 15 residues. Germline V gene lookup returns CDR1 SGHRS and CDR2 YFSETQ. V gave up 0 bases and J gave up 2 bases; unmatched junction bases: 0. The CDR3 sequence: CASSLGQGAYNEQFF. The CDR3, as DNA: TGCGCCAGCAGCTTGGGACAGGGGGCCTACAATGAGCAGTTCTTC.

CDR3 DNA sequence: TGTGCCAACCGAGACAGGGTAGGGCCCTATGGCTACACCTTC. It specifies CANRDRVGPYGYTF. The V gene is TRBV2, the J gene TRBJ1-2, with 7 bases lining up with TRBD1. The CDR3 has 14 amino acids. The V and J ends lost 10 bases and 4 bases, in that order; junction bases with no gene match: 12. Germline values: CDR1 SNHLY, CDR2 FYNNEI.

The J gene is TRBJ2-5, the V gene TRBV13, with 7 bases fitting TRBD2. This CDR3 comprises 14 residues. The V gene end was trimmed by 2 bases and the J gene end by 2 bases; junction bases not matched to a gene: 2. Looked up from germline, CDR1 is PRHDT and CDR2 is FYEKMQ (reference sequence). CDR3 loop: CASSLSSGQETQYF. CDR3 sequence (DNA): TGTGCCAGCAGCTTAAGTAGCGGGCAAGAGACCCAGTACTTC.